This entry lists 31 T cell receptor beta chains sequenced from one sample in a study of shared clonotypes between healthy human individuals. Naive-designated CD8 cells lacked CD45RO, were positively enriched for CCR7, and omitted terminally differentiated effector memory CD45RA+ cells. Only in-frame clones appear in the TCRdb table, and some are missing; sequencing was by immunoSEQ multiplex PCR. Of about 2.2 million clones in the sample, roughly 95% were seen once. The specimen sequenced was naive CD8+ T cells from PBMCs. These receptors were obtained from a man aged 18 to 35 in good health. Some clones in this sample may be carry-over from other donors' samples.

The chain recombines TRBV19 with TRBJ2-7; 7 bases agree with TRBD2. The CDR3 totals 13 residues. Germline trimming cut 5 bases from V and 5 bases from J; bases unmatched to any gene: 6. Germline CDR1 LNHDA, CDR2 SQIVND (reference sequence). The CDR3 protein is CASSRLAAHEQYF. CDR3 DNA: TGTGCCAGTAGTCGCCTAGCGGCGCACGAGCAGTACTTC.

The V and J genes are TRBV4-2 and TRBJ2-7; possible D gene TRBD1, 6 bases. CDR1 LGHNA and CDR2 YNFKEQ come from the germline V gene. V lost 4 bases, J lost 5 bases, and 15 bases lay in between. This CDR3 spans 14 amino acids. In DNA form, the CDR3 reads TGTGCCAGCAGCCGAAGAACAGGGAACCACGAGCAGTACTTC. Translation gives CASSRRTGNHEQYF.

This clone was seen once. The rearrangement uses TRBV27 and TRBJ2-3; D possibly corresponds to TRBD2 (6 bases). The CDR3 has 16 amino acids. From germline, CDR1 is MNHEY and CDR2 SMNVEV (reference sequence). V lost 5 bases, J lost 0 bases, and 15 bases lay in between. The CDR3 reads CASSTPASESTDTQYF. The CDR3 DNA reads TGTGCCAGCAGTACCCCCGCTAGCGAAAGCACAGATACGCAGTATTTT.

The CDR3 loop reads CASSPDNYGYTF. Here the CDR3 DNA reads TGTGCCAGCAGTCCCGATAACTATGGCTACACCTTC. V and J are TRBV6-5 and TRBJ1-2; D remains unclear. In germline, CDR1 is MNHEY, CDR2 SVGAGI. Between the trimmed V and J ends, which lost 5 bases and 1 base, there was a span of 5 bases. The CDR3 has 12 residues.

With respect to this clone: The same CDR3 is also encoded by other DNA sequences in this sample. The genes are TRBV29-1 and TRBJ1-2, with D maybe TRBD1 (5 bases). CDR3 length: 12 residues. Germline assignment: CDR1 SQVTM and CDR2 ANQGSEA. Deletions cut 7 bases from V and 3 bases from J, with 12 bases between. The chain's CDR3 is CSAWDRDYGYTF. The CDR3 region has the DNA TGCAGCGCCTGGGACCGAGACTATGGCTACACCTTC.

In this sample, this clone turned up once. The CDR3 spells CAIAAGQGLQETQYF. The DNA of the CDR3 is TGTGCCATCGCGGCCGGACAGGGACTACAAGAGACCCAGTACTTC. The chain recombines TRBV10-3 with TRBJ2-5; a possible D gene is TRBD1 (8 bases). This CDR3 comprises 15 residues. CDR1 and CDR2 (germline): ENHRY, SYGVKD. V dropped 8 bases and J dropped 2 bases, with 18 bases sitting between them.

V usage is TRBV5-4 and J usage is TRBJ2-5; D uncertain. Looked up from germline, CDR1 is SGHNT and CDR2 is YYREEE (reference sequence). This CDR3 spans 14 amino acids. The V end lost 0 bases, the J end lost 5 bases, and 11 bases lay between the germline ends. The CDR3 DNA sequence: TGTGCCAGCAGCTTGGCCTTATCCCGCGAGACCCAGTACTTC. Protein product: CASSLALSRETQYF. The whole variable domain, remainder taken from reference TRBV5-4 and TRBJ2-5, is ETGVTQSPTHLIKTRGQQVTLRCSSQSGHNTVSWYQQALGQGPQFIFQYYREEENGRGNFPPRFSGLQFPNYSSELNVNALELDDSALYLCASSLALSRETQYFGPGTRLLVL.

The chain couples TRBV11-2 to TRBJ2-1, with D unresolved. The ends were cut back, 0 bases at V and 9 bases at J, with 12 bases in the middle. CDR1 and CDR2 from the germline V gene are SGHAT and FQNNGV. This CDR3 is built from 14 residues. The CDR3 DNA follows: TGTGCCAGCAGCTTAGATCTAGGGATCAGTGAGCAGTTCTTC. Its translation: CASSLDLGISEQFF.

The chain couples TRBV9 to TRBJ2-2; D not resolved. This CDR3 is built from 14 residues. Germline V lookup: CDR1 SGDLS, CDR2 YYNGEE. V lost 0 bases and J lost 7, with 10 bases in between. Here the CDR3 DNA reads TGTGCCAGCAGCGTAGGGTTCGTGCACGGGGAGCTGTTTTTT. Translation gives CASSVGFVHGELFF.

The CDR3 sequence is CASSVVETVGGTGELFF. Written as DNA, the CDR3 is TGTGCCAGCAGCGTAGTTGAGACAGTGGGAGGGACCGGGGAGCTGTTTTTT. The chain employs TRBV9 and TRBJ2-2; 7 positions agree with TRBD2. CDR1 is SGDLS and CDR2 is YYNGEE in the germline V gene. V was pared by 0 bases and J by 5 bases, with 10 bases of the junction left unmatched. The CDR3 totals 17 residues.

The chain couples TRBV19 to TRBJ1-2; possibly TRBD1 for D (5 bases). Per the germline V gene, CDR1 is LNHDA and CDR2 is SQIVND (reference sequence). CDR3 length equals 12 residues. The V end lost 8 bases, the J end lost 4 bases, and 11 bases lay between the germline ends. The chain's CDR3 is CASRFGTYGYTF. The CDR3 region has the DNA TGTGCCAGTCGCTTCGGGACCTATGGCTACACCTTC. The full variable domain, in which reference TRBV19 and TRBJ1-2 provide the parts outside the CDR3, is DGGITQSPKYLFRKEGQNVTLSCEQNLNHDAMYWYRQDPGQGLRLIYYSQIVNDFQKGDIAEGYSVSREKKESFPLTVTSAQKNPTAFYLCASRFGTYGYTFGSGTRLTVV.

Details on this clone: In the same sample, other DNA sequences code for this CDR3. This chain links TRBV27 with TRBJ2-7; possible D gene TRBD1, 6 bases. CDR1 is MNHEY and CDR2 is SMNVEV in the germline V gene (reference sequence). This CDR3 has 13 residues. The V gene lost 6 bases and the J gene lost 4 bases, with 13 bases spanning the gap. The CDR3 reads CASSLGTTYEQYF. CDR3 DNA sequence: TGTGCCAGCAGCCTAGGGACAACGTACGAGCAGTACTTC.

Of note for this clone: Other nucleotide sequences from this sample produce the same CDR3. CDR3 nucleotides: TGTGCCAGCAGCTTAGGGCCAACAGCGACTAATGAAAAACTGTTTTTT. Amino acids: CASSLGPTATNEKLFF. The V and J genes are TRBV7-9 and TRBJ1-4; unclear D gene. CDR3 length equals 16 residues. V lost 1 base, J lost 2 bases, and 11 bases lay in between. Germline V gene sequence: CDR1 SEHNR, CDR2 FQNEAQ (reference sequence).

V is TRBV2 and J is TRBJ2-1, with 9 bases matching TRBD2. V was clipped by 5 bases and J by 9 bases; unmatched bases: 14. Germline values: CDR1 SNHLY, CDR2 FYNNEI. The CDR3 spans 16 residues. CDR3 in DNA: TGTGCCAGCAGTTCTCCGGCCGCTAGCGGGGTGCCTGAGCAGTTCTTC. This encodes CASSSPAASGVPEQFF.

The chain has TRBV9 and TRBJ2-1; D is possibly TRBD2 (6 bases). In germline, CDR1 is SGDLS, CDR2 YYNGEE. This CDR3 has 15 amino acids. The ends were cut back, 5 bases at V and 9 bases at J, with 21 bases in the middle. This CDR3 reads CASSRAGLSRGEQFF. The CDR3 nucleotides read TGTGCCAGCAGTAGGGCAGGCCTGTCGCGGGGTGAGCAGTTCTTC.

The chain employs TRBV10-2 and TRBJ1-1; D possibly corresponds to TRBD1 (5 bases). The ends were cut back, 3 bases at V and 3 bases at J, with 8 bases in the middle. The CDR3 runs to 13 residues. Looked up from germline, CDR1 is WSHSY and CDR2 is SAAADI. For the CDR3, the DNA is TGCGCCAGCAGTGATGTGGGGCACACTGAAGCTTTCTTT. Translated: CASSDVGHTEAFF.

The V and J genes are TRBV7-9 and TRBJ2-2; no definite D call. The CDR3 spans 12 residues. V was pared by 8 bases and J by 8 bases, with 12 bases between. Per germline, CDR1 SEHNR and CDR2 FQNEAQ (reference sequence). CDR3 region: CASDLDWGELFF. The CDR3 DNA sequence: TGTGCCAGCGACTTAGATTGGGGGGAGCTGTTTTTT.

The rearrangement uses TRBV28 and TRBJ2-7, with TRBD1 matching over 9 bases. The V segment lost 6 bases and the J segment 0 bases; nucleotides outside the gene matches: 6. Germline CDR1 reads MDHEN; CDR2 reads SYDVKM. This CDR3 has 15 amino acids. This CDR3 reads CASRYRGQSSYEQYF. The CDR3, as DNA: TGTGCCAGCAGGTACAGGGGGCAAAGCTCCTACGAGCAGTACTTC.

Note on this clone: This specimen includes other DNA sequences encoding the same CDR3. The chain carries TRBV27 and TRBJ2-7; 9 nucleotides align to TRBD1. Germline V gives CDR1 MNHEY, CDR2 SMNVEV (reference sequence). The CDR3 is made up of 14 amino acids. The V and J ends lost 4 bases and 1 base, in that order; junction bases with no gene match: 2. The CDR3 DNA reads TGTGCCAGCAGTTGGGGGACAGGGTCCTACGAGCAGTACTTC. Its protein is CASSWGTGSYEQYF.

This sequence joins TRBV7-6 and TRBJ2-7, with TRBD1 matching 9 bases. Germline loops: CDR1 SGHVS, CDR2 FNYEAQ. The CDR3 is made up of 16 amino acids. The ends lost 3 bases at V and 5 bases at J; junction bases unmatched: 11. CDR3 sequence (DNA): TGTGCCAGCAGCTTGACAGGGGGGACACGGCTCAACGAGCAGTACTTC. Residues: CASSLTGGTRLNEQYF.

This clone was seen a single time. The V gene is TRBV29-1, the J gene TRBJ1-2; D might be TRBD1 (6 bases). This CDR3 spans 13 amino acids. The V end lost 3 bases, the J end lost 8 bases, and 16 bases lay between the germline ends. The germline CDR1 and CDR2 sequences are SQVTM and ANQGSEA. CDR3 region: CSVDITGAEGYTF. The CDR3 coding sequence is TGCAGCGTTGATATAACGGGGGCAGAGGGCTACACCTTC.

As to this clone: This sample includes further DNA sequences coding for the same CDR3. The chain joins TRBV27 to TRBJ2-3, with D maybe TRBD1 (5 bases). V gave up 1 base and J gave up 3 bases, with 5 bases separating them. This CDR3 spans 13 amino acids. From germline, CDR1 is MNHEY and CDR2 SMNVEV (reference sequence). Written as DNA, the CDR3 is TGTGCCAGCAGTTTATACAGGACAGATACGCAGTATTTT. Protein: CASSLYRTDTQYF.

J is TRBJ2-3 and V is TRBV15; tentative D call: TRBD2 (5 bases). Trimming pared 5 bases from V and 0 bases from J, leaving 18 bases between. There are 17 residues in the CDR3. Germline lookup yields CDR1 LNHNV and CDR2 YYDKDF (reference sequence). CDR3 bases: TGTGCCACCAGCGGAACGGACGGAGGAGCTAGCACAGATACGCAGTATTTT. Translation gives CATSGTDGGASTDTQYF.

The rearrangement uses TRBV5-1 and TRBJ2-7, with D tentatively TRBD2 (6 bases). Trimming stripped 4 bases from V and 8 bases from J, with 19 bases between. The CDR3 spans 14 residues. In germline, CDR1 is SGHRS, CDR2 YFSETQ. CDR3 DNA sequence: TGCGCCAGCAGCCCGCGGGGATATCAATTTCAGCAGTACTTC. This translates into CASSPRGYQFQQYF.

This clone was recorded once. This chain joins TRBV5-4 and TRBJ2-2; D ambiguous. This CDR3 contains 16 residues. Germline V gene sequence: CDR1 SGHNT, CDR2 YYREEE (reference sequence). Trimming removed 0 bases from V and 2 bases from J, with 11 bases in between. CDR3 nucleotide sequence: TGTGCCAGCAGCTTGGCCGTTTACTCAAACACCGGGGAGCTGTTTTTT. The encoded protein is CASSLAVYSNTGELFF.

The chain has TRBV10-3 and TRBJ1-1, with D maybe TRBD1 (5 bases). V was cut by 5 bases and J by 0 bases, with 10 bases left in between. The germline gives CDR1 ENHRY, CDR2 SYGVKD. The CDR3 sequence is 14 residues long. The CDR3 DNA reads as TGTGCCATCAGTTGGGACGCTCTGAACACTGAAGCTTTCTTT. Translating gives CAISWDALNTEAFF.

The rearrangement uses TRBV27 and TRBJ2-3; 10 bases fit TRBD2. Germline V gene sequence: CDR1 MNHEY, CDR2 SMNVEV (reference sequence). The CDR3 runs 16 residues. V trimming: 5 bases; J trimming: 4 bases; junction bases outside the gene matches: 9. DNA for the CDR3: TGTGCCAGCAGTCCCCAGCGGGAGGGCCCCCCAGATACGCAGTATTTT. It specifies CASSPQREGPPDTQYF.

In nucleotides, the CDR3 is TGTGCCAGCAGGATGGGACTAGCGGGAGGTCGGGACACCGGGGAGCTGTTTTTT. Translation gives CASRMGLAGGRDTGELFF. The V and J genes are TRBV28 and TRBJ2-2; 15 positions agree with TRBD2. The CDR3 loop spans 18 amino acids. With V trimmed by 6 bases and J by 3 bases, 8 bases remained unmatched. Germline CDR1 reads MDHEN; CDR2 reads SYDVKM.

The chain employs TRBV6-5 and TRBJ2-5; the D gene is possibly TRBD1 (6 bases). The CDR3 has 15 residues. Per the germline V gene, CDR1 is MNHEY and CDR2 is SVGAGI. V gave up 0 bases and J gave up 4 bases, with 12 bases separating them. The CDR3 region has the DNA TGTGCCAGCAGTTACTCGACCCTAGGGGGAGAGACCCAGTACTTC. Protein sequence: CASSYSTLGGETQYF.

This chain uses TRBV27 with TRBJ2-5; weak D call: TRBD1 (6 bases). CDR1 and CDR2 (germline): MNHEY, SMNVEV (reference sequence). With 4 bases removed from V and 3 bases from J, the gap between germline ends came to 24 bases. CDR3 length: 18 residues. The CDR3 sequence is CASSSIPIVQGWEETQYF. The CDR3 DNA reads as TGTGCCAGCAGTTCAATCCCAATAGTACAGGGATGGGAAGAGACCCAGTACTTC.

The chain uses TRBV9 and TRBJ2-2, with unresolved D. Germline V gene sequence: CDR1 SGDLS, CDR2 YYNGEE. The germline V and J ends were trimmed by 3 bases and 0 bases, with 6 bases remaining between them. The CDR3 is 14 residues long. CDR3 in DNA: TGTGCCAGCAGCGGAAACTCGAACACCGGGGAGCTGTTTTTT. Its protein product is CASSGNSNTGELFF.